Listed below are T cell receptor beta chains from one sample, sequenced in a study of blood T cell repertoires in COVID-19. Sequenced by immunoSEQ multiplex PCR; TCRdb stores in-frame clones only, minus some. Of more than 100,000 clones listed, almost 90% are singletons. The sample consisted of peripheral blood. The receptors shown here come from an older woman with COVID-19, enrolled during active disease. The CDR3 runs from the conserved cysteine through the conserved F or W. The D gene is left open where the match is weak. The size entry is marked missing in some rows and otherwise reads once, few, many or a size class.

TRBJ2-7,17,TRBD1,.,TRBV11-2,TGTGCCAGCAGCTTAGCCCCCAGTCCGGGACGCAACGACAGGGAGTACTTC,CASSLAPSPGRNDREYF
TRBJ2-1,14,TRBD1,.,TRBV2,TGTGCCAGCTCCCGGGACAGGGGTTGGAATGAGCAGTTCTTC,CASSRDRGWNEQFF
TRBJ2-1,14,.,.,TRBV7-3,TGTGCCAGCAGCCCGAGCCGGGACTACAATGAGCAGTTCTTC,CASSPSRDYNEQFF
TRBJ1-1,14,.,.,TRBV6-5,TGTGCCAGCAGTCCCACCCCAGGGTCCACTGAAGCTTTCTTT,CASSPTPGSTEAFF
TRBJ2-5,14,.,.,TRBV6-2/TRBV6-3,TGTGCCAGCAGTTACTCTCCTCCTGAGGAGACCCAGTACTTC,CASSYSPPEETQYF
TRBJ2-1,18,.,.,TRBV9,TGTGCCAGCAGCGAGACCCCACTAGCAGGACAACACTACAATGAGCAGTTCTTC,CASSETPLAGQHYNEQFF
TRBJ2-5,14,TRBD1,.,TRBV18,TGTGCCAGCTCACGACAGGGGTACCAAGAGACCCAGTACTTC,CASSRQGYQETQYF
TRBJ1-5,14,.,.,TRBV7-2,TGTGCCAGCAGCTTAACACCCCGCAATCAGCCCCAGCATTTT,CASSLTPRNQPQHF
TRBJ1-1,13,.,once,TRBV7-2,TGTGCCAGCAGCCCCTATGTGAACACTGAAGCTTTCTTT,CASSPYVNTEAFF
TRBJ1-2,16,.,.,TRBV21-1,TGTGCCAGCAGCAAAGGGGGGGGCCGGCATCCCTTGTGGTACACCTTC,CASSKGGGRHPLWYTF
TRBJ2-7,15,TRBD1,.,TRBV7-3,TGTGCCAGCAGCTTAAATACAGGGGGTTCCTACGAGCAGTACTTC,CASSLNTGGSYEQYF
TRBJ2-6,16,TRBD1,.,TRBV6-5,TGTGCCAGCAGTTACCGGACAGGGGCTGGGGCCAACGTCCTGACTTTC,CASSYRTGAGANVLTF
TRBJ2-1,17,.,.,TRBV7-8,TGTGCCAGCAGGGCTCACCGGACTGGACGCACCTACAATGAGCAGTTCTTC,CASRAHRTGRTYNEQFF
TRBJ2-7,13,.,.,TRBV6-6,TGTGCCAGCAGCTCCCTTGAGGCAGGGTCGCAGTACTTC,CASSSLEAGSQYF
TRBJ1-6,14,.,.,TRBV6-5,TGTGCCAGTCTACAGGGTGATTTTAATTCACCCCTCCACTTT,CASLQGDFNSPLHF
TRBJ1-1,13,.,.,TRBV30,TGTGCCTGGAGGGTAGACAGGAACACTGAAGCTTTCTTT,CAWRVDRNTEAFF
TRBJ2-5,17,TRBD2,.,TRBV9,TGTGCCAGCAGCTCACGGGGCGCTAGCGGAGAGCAAGAGACCCAGTACTTC,CASSSRGASGEQETQYF
TRBJ2-7,16,.,.,TRBV4-2,TGTGCCAGCAGCCAAGTTTATGGGGCTGGATCCTACGAGCAGTACTTC,CASSQVYGAGSYEQYF
TRBJ2-7,14,.,.,TRBV6-2/TRBV6-3,TGTGCCAGCAGCCGACGAGGTCAGGGCTACGAGCAGTACTTC,CASSRRGQGYEQYF
TRBJ1-1,14,TRBD1,.,TRBV4-1,TGCGCCAGCAGCCCGGGACAGGTGAACACTGAAGCTTTCTTT,CASSPGQVNTEAFF
TRBJ2-3,13,TRBD2,.,TRBV29-1,TGCAGCGTTGAGGGAGGGCTTACAGATACGCAGTATTTT,CSVEGGLTDTQYF
TRBJ2-7,14,TRBD1,.,TRBV5-1,TGCGCCAGCAGCCCGGGGGACAGGTCGGGTGAGCAGTACTTC,CASSPGDRSGEQYF
TRBJ2-1,14,.,.,TRBV4-1,TGCGCCAGCAGCCAATCCCGGAGGGACAATGAGCAGTTCTTC,CASSQSRRDNEQFF
TRBJ2-1,13,.,.,TRBV11-3,TGTGCCAGCAGCTATGGGGCGACTTCTCTCCCGTTCTTC,CASSYGATSLPFF
TRBJ2-5,13,.,.,TRBV7-2,TGTGCCAGCAGCTTATCCCCTGAGGGGACCCAGTACTTC,CASSLSPEGTQYF
TRBJ1-4,16,.,.,TRBV4-3,TGCGCCAGCAGCCAAGCTATCCGTTTCGGTAATGAAAAACTGTTTTTT,CASSQAIRFGNEKLFF
TRBJ1-2,13,.,.,TRBV6-5,TGTGCCAGCATCCGCCAGCGGGGTGGAGGCTACACCTTC,CASIRQRGGGYTF
TRBJ1-1,15,TRBD1,.,TRBV30,TGTGCCTGGAGTGTACAGGGGGCGCAGAACACTGAAGCTTTCTTT,CAWSVQGAQNTEAFF
TRBJ1-1,13,TRBD1,.,TRBV12-3/TRBV12-4,TGTGCCAGCAGTTTACAGGGGGTAGGTGAAGCTTTCTTT,CASSLQGVGEAFF
TRBJ1-4,14,.,.,TRBV6-5,TGTGCCAGCAGTTATGACAGTGTAAATGAAAAACTGTTTTTT,CASSYDSVNEKLFF
TRBJ2-7,18,TRBD2,.,TRBV5-4,TGTGCCAGCAGCGCCTCCGGGACTAGCGGGGGGGCCGGATACGAGCAGTACTTC,CASSASGTSGGAGYEQYF
TRBJ2-5,16,TRBD2,.,TRBV6-6,TGTGCCAGCAGTTATATGGCTAGCGGGTCGCAAGAGACCCAGTACTTC,CASSYMASGSQETQYF
TRBJ1-6,18,.,few,TRBV21-1,TGTGCCAGCAGCACCTTTCATGGACAGGACCTCTGTAATTCACCCCTCCACTTT,CASSTFHGQDLCNSPLHF
TRBJ1-2,14,TRBD1,.,TRBV5-4,TGTGCCAGCACCCCTGGACAGGCCAACTATGGCTACACCTTC,CASTPGQANYGYTF
TRBJ1-1,16,TRBD1,.,TRBV6-5,TGTGCCAGCAGTTATAAGACAGGGGGCCTGAACACTGAAGCTTTCTTT,CASSYKTGGLNTEAFF
TRBJ1-4,12,TRBD1,.,TRBV6-6,TGTGCGAGCCGGGACAGGGGACCCCAGGTGTTTTTT,CASRDRGPQVFF
TRBJ2-7,14,TRBD2,.,TRBV5-1,TGCGCCAGCAGCCCGCTAGCGGGGCCCTACGAGCAGTACTTC,CASSPLAGPYEQYF
TRBJ1-1,14,.,.,TRBV6-5,TGTGCCAGCAGTTACCAGGGAATGAACACTGAAGCTTTCTTT,CASSYQGMNTEAFF
TRBJ2-1,12,.,.,TRBV29-1,TGCAGCGTTGATACAGGGTACAATGAGCAGTTCTTC,CSVDTGYNEQFF
TRBJ2-3,18,TRBD2,.,TRBV3-1/TRBV3-2,TGTGCCAGCAGCCAAGACCCACGGCGGGGGTATTTCACAGATACGCAGTATTTT,CASSQDPRRGYFTDTQYF
TRBJ1-1,16,.,.,TRBV5-1,TGCGCCACCAGCAAACAAACCGGGACAACCAACACTGAAGCTTTCTTT,CATSKQTGTTNTEAFF
TRBJ2-5,16,TRBD1,.,TRBV4-3,TGCGCCAGCAGCCAAGATATAACAGGGGGAAGAGAGACCCAGTACTTC,CASSQDITGGRETQYF
TRBJ1-6,14,TRBD1,.,TRBV15,TGTGCCACCAGCGGACGGGACAGGGTCTCACCCCTCCACTTT,CATSGRDRVSPLHF
TRBJ1-4,13,.,once,TRBV21-1,TGTGCCAGCAGGGACAGGGGAAATGAAAAACTGTTTTTT,CASRDRGNEKLFF
TRBJ2-2,14,.,.,TRBV30,TGTGCCTGGAGGATGACTGTGAACACCGGGGAGCTGTTTTTT,CAWRMTVNTGELFF
TRBJ1-3,16,TRBD1,.,TRBV10-1,TGCGCCAGCAGTGGGGACAGGGGAAGACCTGGAAACACCATATATTTT,CASSGDRGRPGNTIYF
TRBJ2-1,15,TRBD1,.,TRBV7-2,TGTGCCAGCCTTCCCGACAGGGGCGCCTACAATGAGCAGTTCTTC,CASLPDRGAYNEQFF
TRBJ1-6,14,.,.,TRBV2,TGTGCCAGCAGTGAAAGGACTCCCCCTTCACCCCTCCACTTT,CASSERTPPSPLHF
TRBJ1-2,16,TRBD1,.,TRBV13,TGTGCCAGCAGCTTAAGGGCAGGGGGATCTAACTATGGCTACACCTTC,CASSLRAGGSNYGYTF
TRBJ1-1,15,.,.,TRBV19,TGTGCCAGTAGTATAGGCGGCACACCGAACACTGAAGCTTTCTTT,CASSIGGTPNTEAFF
TRBJ2-1,15,TRBD2,.,TRBV7-7,TGTGCCAGCAGCTCGTCTAGCGGGGGGTACAATGAGCAGTTCTTC,CASSSSSGGYNEQFF
TRBJ2-4,15,.,.,TRBV2,TGTGCCAGCAGAACGGGGTCTGGGGGCCACGGCATTCAGTACTTC,CASRTGSGGHGIQYF
TRBJ1-4,14,TRBD1,.,TRBV9,TGTGCCAGCAGCGCAGGGGGCGCCTATGAAAAACTGTTTTTT,CASSAGGAYEKLFF